This T cell receptor beta chain was retrieved from a study of technical replicates of blood from a handful of donors. Germline CDR1 is MGHDK and CDR2 is SYGVNS. The CDR3 has 14 residues. The germline V and J ends were trimmed by 4 bases and 0 bases, with 6 bases remaining between them. The repertoire was sequenced with immunoSEQ multiplex PCR; TCRdb's copy has only in-frame clones and lacks some. The sample gives some 57,000 clones, 97% of which show up once; about 0.19% is in the top ten. The sample comprised T cells isolated from PBMCs. The chain has TRBV25-1 and TRBJ2-2, with D unclear. This clonotype was obtained from a human donor in good health. For the CDR3, the DNA is TGTGCCAGCAGTGTATCGGCGAACACCGGGGAGCTGTTTTTT. Translation: CASSVSANTGELFF. The variable domain in full, with the rest retrieved from reference TRBV25-1 and TRBJ2-2, is EADIYQTPRYLVIGTGKKITLECSQTMGHDKMYWYQQDPGMELHLIHYSYGVNSTEKGDLSSESTVSRIRTEHFPLTLESARPSHTSQYLCASSVSANTGELFFGEGSRLTVL.